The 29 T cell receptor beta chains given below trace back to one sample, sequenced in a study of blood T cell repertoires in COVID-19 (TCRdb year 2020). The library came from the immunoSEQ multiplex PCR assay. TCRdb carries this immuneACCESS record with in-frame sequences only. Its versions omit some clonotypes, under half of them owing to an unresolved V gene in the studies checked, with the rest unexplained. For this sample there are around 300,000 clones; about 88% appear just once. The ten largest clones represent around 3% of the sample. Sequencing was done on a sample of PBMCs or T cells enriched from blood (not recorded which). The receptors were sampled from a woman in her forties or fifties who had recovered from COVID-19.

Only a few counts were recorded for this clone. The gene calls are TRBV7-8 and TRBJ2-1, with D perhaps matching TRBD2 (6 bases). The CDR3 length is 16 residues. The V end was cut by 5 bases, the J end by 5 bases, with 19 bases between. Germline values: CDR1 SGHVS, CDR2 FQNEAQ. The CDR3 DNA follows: TGTGCCAGCAGCCCCGCTTTTAGCGGTACCCACAATGAGCAGTTCTTC. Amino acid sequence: CASSPAFSGTHNEQFF.

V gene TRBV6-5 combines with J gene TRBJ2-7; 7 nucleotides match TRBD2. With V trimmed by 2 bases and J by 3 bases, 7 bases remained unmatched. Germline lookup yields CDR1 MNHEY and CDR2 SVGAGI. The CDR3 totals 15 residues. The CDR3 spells CASSYQTSTNYEQYF. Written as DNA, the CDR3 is TGTGCCAGCAGTTACCAGACTAGCACCAACTACGAGCAGTACTTC.

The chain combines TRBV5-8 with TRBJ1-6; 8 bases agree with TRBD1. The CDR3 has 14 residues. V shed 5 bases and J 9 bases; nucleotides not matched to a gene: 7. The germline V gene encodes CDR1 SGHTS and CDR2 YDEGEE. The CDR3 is CASRLTGVGSPLHF. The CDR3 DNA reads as TGTGCCAGCAGATTGACAGGGGTGGGTTCACCCCTCCACTTT.

The CDR3 sequence: CASSVTGGNTEAFF. CDR3 coding DNA: TGTGCCAGCAGCGTCACCGGGGGGAACACTGAAGCTTTCTTT. The V call is TRBV5-6, the J call TRBJ1-1; D perhaps matches TRBD1 (5 bases). The CDR3 length is 14 residues. Looked up from germline, CDR1 is SGHDT and CDR2 is YYEEEE. Trimming removed 4 bases at V and 1 base at J, with 11 bases between.

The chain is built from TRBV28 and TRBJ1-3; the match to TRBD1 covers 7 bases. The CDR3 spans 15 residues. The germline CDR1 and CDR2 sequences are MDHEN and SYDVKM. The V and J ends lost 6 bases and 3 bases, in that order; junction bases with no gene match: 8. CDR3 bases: TGTGCCAGCAGCCCACGGGACAGCGTTGGAAACACCATATATTTT. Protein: CASSPRDSVGNTIYF.

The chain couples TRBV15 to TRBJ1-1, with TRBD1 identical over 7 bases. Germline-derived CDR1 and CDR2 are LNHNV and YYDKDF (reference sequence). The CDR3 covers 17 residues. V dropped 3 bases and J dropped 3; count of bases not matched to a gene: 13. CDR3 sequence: CATSRDREGASDTEAFF. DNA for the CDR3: TGTGCCACCAGCAGGGACCGGGAGGGGGCTTCAGACACTGAAGCTTTCTTT. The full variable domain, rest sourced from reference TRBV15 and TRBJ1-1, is DAMVIQNPRYQVTQFGKPVTLSCSQTLNHNVMYWYQQKSSQAPKLLFHYYDKDFNNEADTPDNFQSRRPNTSFCFLDIRSPGLGDTAMYLCATSRDREGASDTEAFFGQGTRLTVV.

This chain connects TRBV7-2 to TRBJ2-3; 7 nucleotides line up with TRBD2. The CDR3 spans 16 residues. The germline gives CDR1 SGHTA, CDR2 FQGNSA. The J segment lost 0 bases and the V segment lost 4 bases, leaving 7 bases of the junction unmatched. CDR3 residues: CASSYRRLASTDTQYF. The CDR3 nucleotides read TGTGCCAGCAGCTACCGGAGACTAGCCAGCACAGATACGCAGTATTTT.

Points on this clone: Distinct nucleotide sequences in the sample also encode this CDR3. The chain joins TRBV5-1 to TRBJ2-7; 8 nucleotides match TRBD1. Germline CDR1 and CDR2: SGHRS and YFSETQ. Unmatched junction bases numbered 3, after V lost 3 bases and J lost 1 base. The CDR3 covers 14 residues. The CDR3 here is CASSSDRGSYEQYF. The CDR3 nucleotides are TGCGCCAGCAGCTCCGACAGGGGATCCTACGAGCAGTACTTC.

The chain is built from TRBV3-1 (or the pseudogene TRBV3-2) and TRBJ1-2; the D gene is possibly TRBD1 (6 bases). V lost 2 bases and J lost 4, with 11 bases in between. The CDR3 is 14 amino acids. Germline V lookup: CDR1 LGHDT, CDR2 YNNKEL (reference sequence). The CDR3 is CASSQSQTGYGYTF. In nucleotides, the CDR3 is TGTGCCAGCAGCCAATCCCAGACAGGCTATGGCTACACCTTC.

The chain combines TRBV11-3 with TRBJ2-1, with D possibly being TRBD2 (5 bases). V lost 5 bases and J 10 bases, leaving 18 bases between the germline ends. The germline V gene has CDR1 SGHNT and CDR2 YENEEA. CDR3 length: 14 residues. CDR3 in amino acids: CASSPRASGLEQFF. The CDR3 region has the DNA TGTGCCAGCAGCCCTCGGGCCAGCGGTCTAGAGCAGTTCTTC.

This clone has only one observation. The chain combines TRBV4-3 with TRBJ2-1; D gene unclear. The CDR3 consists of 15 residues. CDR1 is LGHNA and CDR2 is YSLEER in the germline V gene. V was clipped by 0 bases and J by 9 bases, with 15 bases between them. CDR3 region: CASSQEWLVPSEQFF. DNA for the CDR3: TGCGCCAGCAGCCAAGAGTGGCTAGTCCCTTCTGAGCAGTTCTTC.

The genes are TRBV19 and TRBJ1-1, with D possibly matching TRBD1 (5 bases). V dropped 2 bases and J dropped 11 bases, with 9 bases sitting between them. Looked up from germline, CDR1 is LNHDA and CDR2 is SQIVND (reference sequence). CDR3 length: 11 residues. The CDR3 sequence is CASSIRGRAFF. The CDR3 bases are TGTGCCAGTAGTATAAGGGGTAGGGCTTTCTTT.

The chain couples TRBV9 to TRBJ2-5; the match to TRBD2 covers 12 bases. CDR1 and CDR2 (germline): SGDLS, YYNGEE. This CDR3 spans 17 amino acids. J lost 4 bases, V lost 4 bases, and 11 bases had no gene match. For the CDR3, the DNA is TGTGCCAGCAGCTCCGGACTAGCGGGGAGCGGAGGAGAGACCCAGTACTTC. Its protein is CASSSGLAGSGGETQYF.

The CDR3 bases are TGTGCCAGCACCGCACTGGGACAGGGTTATTCACCCCTCCACTTT. This gives the protein CASTALGQGYSPLHF. The chain carries TRBV5-6 and TRBJ1-6; 9 bases map to TRBD1. Germline lookup yields CDR1 SGHDT and CDR2 YYEEEE. J gave up 8 bases and V 6 bases, and 9 bases lay outside the gene matches. The CDR3 loop spans 15 amino acids. Full variable domain (outside the CDR3, taken from reference TRBV5-6 and TRBJ1-6): DAGVTQSPTHLIKTRGQQVTLRCSPKSGHDTVSWYQQALGQGPQFIFQYYEEEERQRGNFPDRFSGHQFPNYSSELNVNALLLGDSALYLCASTALGQGYSPLHFGNGTRLTVT.

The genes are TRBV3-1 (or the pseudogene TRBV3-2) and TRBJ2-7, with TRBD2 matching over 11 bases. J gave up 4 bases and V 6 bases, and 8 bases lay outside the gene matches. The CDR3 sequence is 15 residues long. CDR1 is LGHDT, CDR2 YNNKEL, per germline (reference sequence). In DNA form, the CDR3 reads TGTGCCAGCAGACTAGCGGGAGTAGTCCGGTACGAGCAGTACTTC. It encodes CASRLAGVVRYEQYF.

DNA of the CDR3: TGTGCCAGCAGCCTACAGCGGGGGAACACTGAAGCTTTCTTT. The encoded protein is CASSLQRGNTEAFF. The J gene is TRBJ1-1, the V gene TRBV7-2, with no clear D. Germline CDR1 is SGHTA and CDR2 is FQGNSA. There are 14 residues in the CDR3. The V and J ends lost 5 bases and 1 base respectively, with 11 bases between them.

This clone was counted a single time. CDR3 nucleotide sequence: TGTGCCAGCAGCCCTCAGGGCTACAATGAGCAGTTCTTC. It specifies CASSPQGYNEQFF. The chain is built from TRBV7-3 and TRBJ2-1; D is perhaps TRBD1 (5 bases). Germline loops: CDR1 SGHTA, CDR2 FQGTGA. This CDR3 is 13 amino acids long. Trimming took 5 bases from V and 3 from J, leaving 8 bases between them.

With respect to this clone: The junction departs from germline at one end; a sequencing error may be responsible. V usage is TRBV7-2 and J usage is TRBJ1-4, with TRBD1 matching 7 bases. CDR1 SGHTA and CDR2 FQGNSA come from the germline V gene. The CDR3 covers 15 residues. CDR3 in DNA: TGTGCCAGCAGCCTAGCGACAGGGACTAATGAAAAACTGTTTTTT. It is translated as CASSLATGTNEKLFF.

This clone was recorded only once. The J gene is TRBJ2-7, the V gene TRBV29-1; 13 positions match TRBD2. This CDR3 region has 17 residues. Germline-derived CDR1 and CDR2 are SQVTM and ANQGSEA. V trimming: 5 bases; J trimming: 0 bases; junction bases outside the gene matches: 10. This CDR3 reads CSVLGLAGEGSSYEQYF. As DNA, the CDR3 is TGCAGCGTTCTAGGACTAGCGGGAGAGGGGAGCTCCTACGAGCAGTACTTC.

CDR3 in amino acids: CASSRVAGLVNQPQHF. CDR3 DNA sequence: TGTGCCAGTAGTCGCGTCGCAGGGTTGGTCAATCAGCCCCAGCATTTT. The chain combines TRBV19 with TRBJ1-5, with a tentative D call TRBD1 (5 bases). V was pared by 5 bases and J by 3 bases, with 17 bases between. This CDR3 region has 16 residues. CDR1 is LNHDA, CDR2 SQIVND, per germline (reference sequence).

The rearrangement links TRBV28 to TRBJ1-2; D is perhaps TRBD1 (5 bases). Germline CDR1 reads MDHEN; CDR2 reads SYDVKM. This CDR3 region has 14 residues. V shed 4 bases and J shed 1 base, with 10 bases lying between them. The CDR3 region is CASSWGDLNYGYTF. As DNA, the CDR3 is TGTGCCAGCAGTTGGGGGGATCTTAACTATGGCTACACCTTC.

As DNA, the CDR3 is TGTGCCAGCTCACCATCGAAGCAGGGCACAGATACGCAGTATTTT. Translation gives CASSPSKQGTDTQYF. The V call is TRBV18, the J call TRBJ2-3; the D is unclear. V was clipped by 2 bases and J by 1 base, with 10 bases between them. The V gene's germline CDR1 is KGHSH and CDR2 LQKENI. CDR3 length: 15 residues.

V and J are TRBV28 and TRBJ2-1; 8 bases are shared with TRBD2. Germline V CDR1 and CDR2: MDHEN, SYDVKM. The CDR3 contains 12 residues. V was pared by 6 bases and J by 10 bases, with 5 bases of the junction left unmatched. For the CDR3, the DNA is TGTGCCAGCAGCGGGAGGGCCAGAGAGCAGTTCTTC. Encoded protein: CASSGRAREQFF.

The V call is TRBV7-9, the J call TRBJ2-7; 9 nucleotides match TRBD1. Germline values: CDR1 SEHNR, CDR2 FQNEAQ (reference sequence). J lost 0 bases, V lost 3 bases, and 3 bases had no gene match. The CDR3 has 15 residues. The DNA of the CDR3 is TGTGCCAGCAGCTTGGGGACAGGGAACTCCTACGAGCAGTACTTC. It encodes CASSLGTGNSYEQYF.

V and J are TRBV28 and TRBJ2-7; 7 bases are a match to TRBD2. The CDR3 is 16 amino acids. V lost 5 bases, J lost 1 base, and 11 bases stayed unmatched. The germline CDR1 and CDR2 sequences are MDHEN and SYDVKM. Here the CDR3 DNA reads TGTGCCAGCAGTGCCCCCAGCAGCGGGGTTTCCTACGAGCAGTACTTC. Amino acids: CASSAPSSGVSYEQYF.

The chain's CDR3 is CSASDSGRGANNEQFF. CDR3 DNA sequence: TGCAGTGCTAGTGACTCCGGGCGGGGGGCAAACAATGAGCAGTTCTTC. V usage is TRBV20-1 and J usage is TRBJ2-1; 8 bases align to TRBD2. The CDR3 sequence is 16 residues long. CDR1 and CDR2 from the germline V gene are DFQATT and SNEGSKA (reference sequence). J gave up 5 bases and V 3 bases, and 12 bases lay outside the gene matches.

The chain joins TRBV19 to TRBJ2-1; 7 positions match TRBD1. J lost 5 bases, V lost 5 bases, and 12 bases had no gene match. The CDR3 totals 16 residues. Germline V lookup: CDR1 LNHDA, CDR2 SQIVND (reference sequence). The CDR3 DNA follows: TGTGCCAGTAGTGAGACAGGGCAGGTAATCCACAATGAGCAGTTCTTC. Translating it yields CASSETGQVIHNEQFF.

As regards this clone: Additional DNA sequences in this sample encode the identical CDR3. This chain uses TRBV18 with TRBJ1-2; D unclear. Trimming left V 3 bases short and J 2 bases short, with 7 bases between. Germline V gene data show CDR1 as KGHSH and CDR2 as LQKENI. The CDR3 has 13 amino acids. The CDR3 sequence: CASSPERNYGYTF. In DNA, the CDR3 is TGTGCCAGCTCACCCGAACGGAACTATGGCTACACCTTC.

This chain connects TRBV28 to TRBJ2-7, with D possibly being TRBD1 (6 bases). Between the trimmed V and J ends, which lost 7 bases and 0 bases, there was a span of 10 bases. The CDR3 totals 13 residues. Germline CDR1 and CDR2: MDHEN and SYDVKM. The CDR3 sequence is CASMGHNSYEQYF. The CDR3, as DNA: TGTGCCAGCATGGGACACAACTCCTACGAGCAGTACTTC.